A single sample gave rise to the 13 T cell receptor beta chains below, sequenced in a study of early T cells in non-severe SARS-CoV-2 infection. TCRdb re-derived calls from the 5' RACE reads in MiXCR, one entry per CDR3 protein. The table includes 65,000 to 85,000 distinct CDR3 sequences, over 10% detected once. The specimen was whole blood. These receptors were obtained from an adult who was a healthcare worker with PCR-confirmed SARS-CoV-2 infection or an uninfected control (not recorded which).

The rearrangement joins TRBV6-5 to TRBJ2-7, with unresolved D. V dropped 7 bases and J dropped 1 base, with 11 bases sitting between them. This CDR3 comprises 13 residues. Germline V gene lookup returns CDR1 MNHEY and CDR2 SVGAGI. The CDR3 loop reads CASTTGGSYEQYF. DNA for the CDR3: TGTGCCAGCACCACGGGCGGATCCTACGAGCAGTACTTC.

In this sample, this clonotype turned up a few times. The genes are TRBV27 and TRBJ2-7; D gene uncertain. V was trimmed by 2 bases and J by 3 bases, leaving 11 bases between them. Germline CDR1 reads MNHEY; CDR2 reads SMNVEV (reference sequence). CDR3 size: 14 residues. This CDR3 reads CASSLGGAHYEQYF. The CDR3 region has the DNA TGTGCCAGCAGTTTAGGTGGAGCTCACTACGAGCAGTACTTC.

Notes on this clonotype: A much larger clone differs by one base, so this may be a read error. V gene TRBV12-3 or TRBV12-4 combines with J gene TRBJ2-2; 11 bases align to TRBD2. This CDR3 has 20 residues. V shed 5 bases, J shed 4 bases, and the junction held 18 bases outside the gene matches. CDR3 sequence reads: CASSQWKSASGRMGTGELFF. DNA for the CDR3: TGTGCCAGCAGTCAATGGAAGTCGGCTAGCGGGAGGATGGGCACCGGGGAGCTGTTTTTT.

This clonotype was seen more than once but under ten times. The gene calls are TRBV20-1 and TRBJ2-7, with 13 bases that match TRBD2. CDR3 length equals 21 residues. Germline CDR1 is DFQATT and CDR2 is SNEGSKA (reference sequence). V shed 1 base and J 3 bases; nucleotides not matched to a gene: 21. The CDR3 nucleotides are TGCAGTGCTAGAGTCACTCCCCCTCGTGTAGGACTAGCGGGAGCTCACTACGAGCAGTACTTC. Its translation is CSARVTPPRVGLAGAHYEQYF.

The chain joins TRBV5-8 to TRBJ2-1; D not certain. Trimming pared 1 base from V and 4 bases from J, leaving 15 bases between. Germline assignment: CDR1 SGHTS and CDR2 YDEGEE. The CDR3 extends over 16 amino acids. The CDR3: CASSLTDRPGYNEQFF. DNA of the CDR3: TGTGCCAGCAGCTTGACGGACCGCCCTGGGTACAATGAGCAGTTCTTC.

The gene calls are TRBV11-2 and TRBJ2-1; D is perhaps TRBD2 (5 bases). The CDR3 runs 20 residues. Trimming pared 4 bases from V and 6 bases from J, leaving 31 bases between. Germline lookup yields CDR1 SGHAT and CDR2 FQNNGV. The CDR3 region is CASSSTQLGATIPPFNEQFF. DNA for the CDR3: TGTGCCAGCAGCTCTACTCAGTTGGGAGCTACGATCCCTCCTTTCAATGAGCAGTTCTTC.

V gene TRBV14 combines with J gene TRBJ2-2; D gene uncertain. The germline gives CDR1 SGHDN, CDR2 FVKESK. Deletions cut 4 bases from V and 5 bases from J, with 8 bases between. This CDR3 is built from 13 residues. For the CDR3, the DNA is TGTGCCAGCAGCCTCTATACGACCGGGGAGCTGTTTTTT. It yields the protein CASSLYTTGELFF.

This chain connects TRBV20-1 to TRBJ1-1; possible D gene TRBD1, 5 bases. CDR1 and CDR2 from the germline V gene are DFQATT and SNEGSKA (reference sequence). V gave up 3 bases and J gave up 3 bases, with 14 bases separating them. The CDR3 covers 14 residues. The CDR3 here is CSARGDRRYTEAFF. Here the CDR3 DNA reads TGCAGTGCTAGGGGGGACCGAAGGTACACTGAAGCTTTCTTT.

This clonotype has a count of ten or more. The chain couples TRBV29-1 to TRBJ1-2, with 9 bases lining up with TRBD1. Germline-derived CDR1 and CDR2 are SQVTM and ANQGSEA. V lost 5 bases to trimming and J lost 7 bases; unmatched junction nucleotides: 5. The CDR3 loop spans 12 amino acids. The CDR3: CSVRDRVAGYTF. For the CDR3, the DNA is TGCAGCGTTAGGGACAGGGTGGCTGGCTACACCTTC. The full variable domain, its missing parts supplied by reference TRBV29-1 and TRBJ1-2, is SAVISQKPSRDICQRGTSLTIQCQVDSQVTMMFWYRQQPGQSLTLIATANQGSEATYESGFVIDKFPISRPNLTFSTLTVSNMSPEDSSIYLCSVRDRVAGYTFGSGTRLTVV.

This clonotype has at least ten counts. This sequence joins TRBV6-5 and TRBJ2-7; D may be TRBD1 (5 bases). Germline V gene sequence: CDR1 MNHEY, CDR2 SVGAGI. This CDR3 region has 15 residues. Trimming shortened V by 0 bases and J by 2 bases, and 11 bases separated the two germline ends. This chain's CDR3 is CASSYSSGKTYEQYF. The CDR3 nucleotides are TGTGCCAGCAGTTACTCGTCAGGGAAGACCTACGAGCAGTACTTC.

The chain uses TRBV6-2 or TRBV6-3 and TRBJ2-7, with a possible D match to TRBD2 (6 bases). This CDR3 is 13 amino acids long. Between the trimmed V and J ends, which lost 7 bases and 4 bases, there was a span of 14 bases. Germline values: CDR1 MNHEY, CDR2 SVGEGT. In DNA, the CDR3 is TGTGCCAGCACCTACGGGAGACTGTACGAGCAGTACTTC. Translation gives CASTYGRLYEQYF.

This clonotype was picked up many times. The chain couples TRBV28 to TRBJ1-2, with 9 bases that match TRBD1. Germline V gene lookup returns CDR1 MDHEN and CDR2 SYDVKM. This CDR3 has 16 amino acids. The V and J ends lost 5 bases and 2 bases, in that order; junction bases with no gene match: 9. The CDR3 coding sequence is TGTGCCAGCAGTCCTCCAACAGGGGGCGAAAACTATGGCTACACCTTC. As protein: CASSPPTGGENYGYTF.

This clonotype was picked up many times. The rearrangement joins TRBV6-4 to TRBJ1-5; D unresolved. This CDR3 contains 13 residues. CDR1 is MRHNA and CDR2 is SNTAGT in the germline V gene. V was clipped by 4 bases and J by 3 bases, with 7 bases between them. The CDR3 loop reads CASSAEPNQPQHF. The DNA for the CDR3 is TGTGCCAGCAGTGCAGAGCCCAATCAGCCCCAGCATTTT.